These T cell receptor beta chains were read from a single sample in a study of control samples from healthy donors and cancer patients. The assay was immunoSEQ multiplex PCR, and TCRdb's table has in-frame clones only and misses some. Among 100,000 to 150,000 clones, roughly 91% were seen once, and the ten largest hold about 7.6%. The specimen was PBMCs. The source is a man between 45 and 60 years old with head and neck cancer. Each CDR3 is given with its conserved first and last residue. The order of the fields is CDR3 DNA, CDR3 protein, V gene, clone size, J gene, D gene. D genes are given only for firm matches. Size is omitted from some rows. Given values are once, few, many or a class for expanded clones.

TGTGCCAGCAGTTCGCAGCGGGATTACCACCCTGGAAACACCATATATTTT CASSSQRDYHPGNTIYF TRBV28 once TRBJ1-3 -
TGTGCCAGCTCACCAGGGACTGGAAACACCATATATTTT CASSPGTGNTIYF TRBV18 - TRBJ1-3 -
TGTGCCAGTAGACCTCCTCGTGTGAAGAACACTGAAGCTTTCTTT CASRPPRVKNTEAFF TRBV19 few TRBJ1-1 -
TGTGCCAGCAGACCGGGACAGACCCTTTTTAGAGCTTTCTTT CASRPGQTLFRAFF TRBV6-5 - TRBJ1-1 TRBD1
TGTGCCAGTAGCACCGGGAAGGTGAATGAGCAGTTCTTC CASSTGKVNEQFF TRBV19 - TRBJ2-1 -
TGTGCCAGCAGCCAGCCTGTACAGGGTATTAATGAAAAACTGTTTTTT CASSQPVQGINEKLFF TRBV3-1/TRBV3-2 few TRBJ1-4 -
TGTGCCAGCAGCTTAGGACACGCCTCAGGAGATACGCAGTATTTT CASSLGHASGDTQYF TRBV11-3 few TRBJ2-3 -
TGTGCCAGCCTGGAATGGGGTCGGGGCGGCTATGGCTACACCTTC CASLEWGRGGYGYTF TRBV5-6 - TRBJ1-2 -
TGTGCCAGCAGCTTACTTCAGGACTCCGGGATGGGGTTCTTC CASSLLQDSGMGFF TRBV11-2 - TRBJ2-1 -
TGCGCCAGCAGCTGGGTCAGGGCGCGCTCCTACAATGAGCAGTTCTTC CASSWVRARSYNEQFF TRBV5-1 - TRBJ2-1 -
TGTGCCAGCAGCTTCGGACTGTCTAGCACAGATACGCAGTATTTT CASSFGLSSTDTQYF TRBV7-7 many TRBJ2-3 -
TGTGCCAGCAGCCGCCGGACAGTGGCCTACGAGCAGTACTTC CASSRRTVAYEQYF TRBV3-1/TRBV3-2 - TRBJ2-7 -
TGTGCCACAGCAAAGGGGCGGGATAGCTCCTACGAGCAGTACTTC CATAKGRDSSYEQYF TRBV28 - TRBJ2-7 -
TGTGCCAGCAAAGAGGGAGACGGCGAGCAGTACTTC CASKEGDGEQYF TRBV12-3/TRBV12-4 - TRBJ2-7 -
TGTGCCAGCAGCCAAGAGTGGACTAGCGGGGGGGATGAGCAGTTCTTC CASSQEWTSGGDEQFF TRBV4-2 - TRBJ2-1 TRBD2
TGTGCCAGCAGTGACCACAGCGGGAGCTCCTACAATGAGCAGTTCTTC CASSDHSGSSYNEQFF TRBV25-1 - TRBJ2-1 TRBD2
TGCAGCGTTGATCCGGTTACGGGGGTCGCAGCGTGGTACAATGAGCAGTTCTTC CSVDPVTGVAAWYNEQFF TRBV29-1 - TRBJ2-1 -
TGTGCCAGCAGCTTGGGGACTAGCGGGGTGAGCAATGAGCAGTTCTTC CASSLGTSGVSNEQFF TRBV5-6 - TRBJ2-1 TRBD2
TGTGCCAGCAGTTACAGAAACACTGAAGCTTTCTTT CASSYRNTEAFF TRBV6-5 once TRBJ1-1 -
TGTGCCAGCAGTAAGCTGGGGACAGAGAGAGACACTGAAGCTTTCTTT CASSKLGTERDTEAFF TRBV27 - TRBJ1-1 TRBD1
TGTGCCAGCAACCCGGTCACCGCAACTAATGAAAAACTGTTTTTT CASNPVTATNEKLFF TRBV6-5 few TRBJ1-4 -
TGTGCCAGCAGTTTGGGATCATCCTACGAGCAGTACTTC CASSLGSSYEQYF TRBV28 - TRBJ2-7 -
TGTGCCAGCAGCTTGTCTGGGGCAGGGGCCAACGTCCTGACTTTC CASSLSGAGANVLTF TRBV5-6 - TRBJ2-6 -
TGTGCCAGTGACGGGAAACAGGGGCTATCCTACAATGAGCAGTTCTTC CASDGKQGLSYNEQFF TRBV7-9 - TRBJ2-1 TRBD1
TGTGCCAGCCAGGCGGGACTTCAACCGATGAATGAGCAGTTCTTC CASQAGLQPMNEQFF TRBV2 - TRBJ2-1 -
TGTGCCAGCAGCCCTCGGACTAGCGGGAGAGGGCAAGAGACCCAGTACTTC CASSPRTSGRGQETQYF TRBV11-2 - TRBJ2-5 TRBD2
TGCAGCGCCCGGGGACAGAAGACTGAAGCTTTCTTT CSARGQKTEAFF TRBV29-1 - TRBJ1-1 TRBD1
TGTGCCAGCAGCCAGGCGACTAGCGGGGGTTTCACCGGGGAGCTGTTTTTT CASSQATSGGFTGELFF TRBV3-1/TRBV3-2 - TRBJ2-2 TRBD2
TGTGCCAGCAGCCAAGGTGTGGCTCAGCCCCAGCATTTT CASSQGVAQPQHF TRBV6-6 few TRBJ1-5 -
TGTGCCAGCAGCTTACCAGGAGAGTACGAGCAGTACTTC CASSLPGEYEQYF TRBV5-6 - TRBJ2-7 -
TGTGCCACCCGGACTAGCGGGACTGGCCTCATCACCGGGGAGCTGTTTTTT CATRTSGTGLITGELFF TRBV19 - TRBJ2-2 TRBD2
TGTGCCAGCAGCCAAGGGGCCGGTTATAGCTCCTACGAGCAGTACTTC CASSQGAGYSSYEQYF TRBV4-2 few TRBJ2-7 -
TGTGCCAGCAGCTTCACTGTCACCGGGGAGCTGTTTTTT CASSFTVTGELFF TRBV5-6 - TRBJ2-2 -
TGTGCCAGCAGCTCCTACAGATCCTTTTCGTTCTTC CASSSYRSFSFF TRBV13 - TRBJ2-1 -
TGTGCCAGCCTTGGCAGGGGCTCGGAGGGGGAGACCCAGTACTTC CASLGRGSEGETQYF TRBV6-6 - TRBJ2-5 -
TGTGCCAGCAGCTTGGTGGTGACAGGGGACTCCTACGAGCAGTACTTC CASSLVVTGDSYEQYF TRBV5-4 - TRBJ2-7 TRBD1
TGCGCCAGCAGCTTCCTATCGGGGGAGCAGTACTTC CASSFLSGEQYF TRBV5-1 - TRBJ2-7 -
TGTGCCAGCAGCGTGGGGGGCGGGAGCCCCTACAATGAGCAGTTCTTC CASSVGGGSPYNEQFF TRBV9 - TRBJ2-1 -
TGTGCCACCAGTGTCGGGGGCTACAATGAGCAGTTCTTC CATSVGGYNEQFF TRBV24-1 - TRBJ2-1 -
TGTGCCAGCAGTGAACCCTATAATTCACCCCTCCACTTT CASSEPYNSPLHF TRBV6-1 - TRBJ1-6 -
TGTGCCAGCAGCCAATCCGGGACACCGCTCACCGGGGAGCTGTTTTTT CASSQSGTPLTGELFF TRBV4-2 - TRBJ2-2 -
TGTGCCAGCAGCCCCACACTAGCGGGAGGTGAGCAGTTCTTC CASSPTLAGGEQFF TRBV7-2 - TRBJ2-1 TRBD2
TGTGCCAGCACGGGCGGGAGAGGATCCTACAATGAGCAGTTCTTC CASTGGRGSYNEQFF TRBV6-5 - TRBJ2-1 TRBD2
TGTGCCAGCAGTGACGCCGTTAGCAATCAGCCCCAGCATTTT CASSDAVSNQPQHF TRBV2 - TRBJ1-5 -
TGTGCCAGCAGTCAGGCAGGAACTAATCAGCCCCAGCATTTT CASSQAGTNQPQHF TRBV2 few TRBJ1-5 -
TGTGCCAGCAGCCAAGGCTATCAGCCCCAGCATTTT CASSQGYQPQHF TRBV3-1/TRBV3-2 once TRBJ1-5 -
TGCGCCAGCAGCTTGGACGGGAACGACGGAAACACCATATATTTT CASSLDGNDGNTIYF TRBV5-1 - TRBJ1-3 -
TGCGCCAGCAGCCTGAGGACAGGTGACTTGGATGGCTACACCTTC CASSLRTGDLDGYTF TRBV5-1 - TRBJ1-2 TRBD1